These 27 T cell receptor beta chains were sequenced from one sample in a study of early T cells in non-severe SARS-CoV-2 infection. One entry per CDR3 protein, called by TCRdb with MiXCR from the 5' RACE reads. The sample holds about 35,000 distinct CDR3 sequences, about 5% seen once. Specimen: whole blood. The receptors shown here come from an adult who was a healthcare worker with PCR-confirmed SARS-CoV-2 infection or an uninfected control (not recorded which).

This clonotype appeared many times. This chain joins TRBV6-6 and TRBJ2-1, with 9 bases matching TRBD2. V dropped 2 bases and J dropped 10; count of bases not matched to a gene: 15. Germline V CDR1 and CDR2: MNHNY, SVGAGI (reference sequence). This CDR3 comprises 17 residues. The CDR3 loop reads CASSYLLVAGEGREQFF. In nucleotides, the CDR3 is TGTGCCAGCAGTTACCTCCTTGTAGCGGGAGAAGGTAGGGAGCAGTTCTTC.

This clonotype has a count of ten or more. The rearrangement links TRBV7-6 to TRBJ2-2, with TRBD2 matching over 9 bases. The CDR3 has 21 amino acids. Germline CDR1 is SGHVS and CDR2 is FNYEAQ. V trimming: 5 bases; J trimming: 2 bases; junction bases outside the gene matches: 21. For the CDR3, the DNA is TGTGCCAGCAGCCGTACGGGTGGAAGCGGGAGGCCCCCTCCTAACACCGGGGAGCTGTTTTTT. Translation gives CASSRTGGSGRPPPNTGELFF.

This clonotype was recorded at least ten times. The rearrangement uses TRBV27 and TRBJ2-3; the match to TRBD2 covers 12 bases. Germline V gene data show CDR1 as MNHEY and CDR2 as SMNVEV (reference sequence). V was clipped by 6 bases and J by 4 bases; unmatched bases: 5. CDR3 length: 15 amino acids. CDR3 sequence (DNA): TGTGCCAGCAGCAGCGGGACTAGCGGGTCAGATACGCAGTATTTT. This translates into CASSSGTSGSDTQYF.

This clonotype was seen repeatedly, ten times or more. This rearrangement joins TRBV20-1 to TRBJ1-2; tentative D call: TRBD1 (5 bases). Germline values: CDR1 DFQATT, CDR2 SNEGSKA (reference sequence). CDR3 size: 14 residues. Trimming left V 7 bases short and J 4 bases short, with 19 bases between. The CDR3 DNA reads TGCAGTGTTAGGCATGGGGTAGGGACCTATGGCTACACCTTC. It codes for CSVRHGVGTYGYTF.

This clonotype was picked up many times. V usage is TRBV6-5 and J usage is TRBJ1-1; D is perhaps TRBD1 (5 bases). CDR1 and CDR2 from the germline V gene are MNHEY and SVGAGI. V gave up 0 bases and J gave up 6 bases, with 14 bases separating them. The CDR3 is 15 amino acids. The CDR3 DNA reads TGTGCCAGCAGTTACTCATTTACAGGAGGCGCTGAAGCTTTCTTT. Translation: CASSYSFTGGAEAFF.

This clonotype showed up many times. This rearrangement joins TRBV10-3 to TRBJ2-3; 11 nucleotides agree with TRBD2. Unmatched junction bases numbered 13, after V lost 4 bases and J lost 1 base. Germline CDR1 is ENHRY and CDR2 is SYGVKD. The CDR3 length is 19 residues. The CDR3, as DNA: TGTGCCATCAGTGGGTCGACTAGCGGGATAGCGGGAGGCACAGATACGCAGTATTTT. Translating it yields CAISGSTSGIAGGTDTQYF.

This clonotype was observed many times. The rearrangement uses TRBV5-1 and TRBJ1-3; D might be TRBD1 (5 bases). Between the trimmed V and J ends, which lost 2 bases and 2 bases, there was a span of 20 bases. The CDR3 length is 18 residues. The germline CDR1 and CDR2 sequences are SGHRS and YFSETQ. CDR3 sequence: CASSFGSGKPAPGNTIYF. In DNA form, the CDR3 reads TGCGCCAGCAGCTTCGGTTCAGGGAAACCGGCGCCTGGAAACACCATATATTTT.

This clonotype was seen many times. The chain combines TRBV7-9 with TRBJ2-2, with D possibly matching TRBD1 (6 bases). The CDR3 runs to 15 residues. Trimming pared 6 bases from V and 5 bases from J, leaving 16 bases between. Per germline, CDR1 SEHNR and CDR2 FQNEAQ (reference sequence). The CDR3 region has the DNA TGTGCCAGCAGTCTACAGGGTTGGGGGACCGGGGAGCTGTTTTTT. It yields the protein CASSLQGWGTGELFF.

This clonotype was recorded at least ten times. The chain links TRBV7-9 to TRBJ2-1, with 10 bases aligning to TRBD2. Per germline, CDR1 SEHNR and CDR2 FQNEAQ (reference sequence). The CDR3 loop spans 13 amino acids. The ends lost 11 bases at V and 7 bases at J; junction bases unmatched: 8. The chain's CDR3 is CAARTSGRNEQFF. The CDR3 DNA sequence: TGTGCCGCCCGGACTAGCGGAAGGAATGAGCAGTTCTTC.

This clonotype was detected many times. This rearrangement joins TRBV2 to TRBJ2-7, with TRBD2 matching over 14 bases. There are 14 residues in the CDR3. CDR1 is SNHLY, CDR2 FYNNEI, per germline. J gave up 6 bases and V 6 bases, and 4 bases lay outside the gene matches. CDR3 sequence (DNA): TGTGCCAGCAGCGAGACTAGCGGGAGGGGCGAGCAGTACTTC. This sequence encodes CASSETSGRGEQYF.

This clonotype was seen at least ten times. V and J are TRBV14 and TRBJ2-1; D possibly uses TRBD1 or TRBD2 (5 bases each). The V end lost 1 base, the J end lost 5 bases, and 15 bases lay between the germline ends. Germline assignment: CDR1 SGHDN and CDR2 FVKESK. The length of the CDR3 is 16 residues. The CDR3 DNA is TGTGCCAGCAGCCAAGCGGGGCAGGTGTGGGACAATGAGCAGTTCTTC. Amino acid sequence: CASSQAGQVWDNEQFF. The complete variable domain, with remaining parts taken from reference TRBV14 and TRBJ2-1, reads EAGVTQFPSHSVIEKGQTVTLRCDPISGHDNLYWYRRVMGKEIKFLLHFVKESKQDESGMPNNRFLAERTGGTYSTLKVQPAELEDSGVYFCASSQAGQVWDNEQFFGPGTRLTVL.

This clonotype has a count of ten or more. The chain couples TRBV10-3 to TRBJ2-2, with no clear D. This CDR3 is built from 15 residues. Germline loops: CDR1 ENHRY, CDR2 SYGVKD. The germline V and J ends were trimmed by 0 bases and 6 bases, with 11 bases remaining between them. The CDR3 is CAISESIKSAGELFF. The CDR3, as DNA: TGTGCCATCAGTGAGTCAATAAAGTCAGCCGGGGAGCTGTTTTTT.

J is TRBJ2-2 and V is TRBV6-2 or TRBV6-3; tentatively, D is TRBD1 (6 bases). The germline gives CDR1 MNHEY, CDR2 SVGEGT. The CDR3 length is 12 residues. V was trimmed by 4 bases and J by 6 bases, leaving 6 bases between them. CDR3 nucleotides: TGTGCCAGCAGTTCAGGGGCCGGGGAGCTGTTTTTT. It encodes CASSSGAGELFF.

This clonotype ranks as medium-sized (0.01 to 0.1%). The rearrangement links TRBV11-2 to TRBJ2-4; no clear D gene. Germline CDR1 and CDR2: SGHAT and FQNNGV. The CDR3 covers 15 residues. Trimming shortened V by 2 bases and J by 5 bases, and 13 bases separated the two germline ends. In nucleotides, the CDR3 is TGTGCCAGCAGCTTAAGGTCCGCGATGGAAAACATTCAGTACTTC. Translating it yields CASSLRSAMENIQYF.

DNA of the CDR3: TGTGCCAGTAGTCCCCGACAGGGGGCCCTCAATCAGCCCCAGCATTTT. This gives the protein CASSPRQGALNQPQHF. V and J are TRBV19 and TRBJ1-5, with 10 bases aligning to TRBD1. After removal of 5 bases from V and 3 bases from J, the junction contained 7 bases not matched to a gene. This CDR3 is built from 16 residues. Germline V lookup: CDR1 LNHDA, CDR2 SQIVND (reference sequence). Full variable domain (missing parts from reference TRBV19 and TRBJ1-5): DGGITQSPKYLFRKEGQNVTLSCEQNLNHDAMYWYRQDPGQGLRLIYYSQIVNDFQKGDIAEGYSVSREKKESFPLTVTSAQKNPTAFYLCASSPRQGALNQPQHFGDGTRLSIL.

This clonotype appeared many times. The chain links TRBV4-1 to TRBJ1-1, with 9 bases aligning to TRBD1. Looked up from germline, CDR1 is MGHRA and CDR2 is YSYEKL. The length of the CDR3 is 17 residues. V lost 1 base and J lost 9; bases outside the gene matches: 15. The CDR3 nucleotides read TGCGCCAGCAGCCAAGTTATCCCCAGGACAGGGGTTCCCCAAGCTTTCTTT. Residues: CASSQVIPRTGVPQAFF.

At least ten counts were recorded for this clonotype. CDR3 sequence: CASSSLSRGQSPNEQFF. In DNA, the CDR3 is TGTGCCAGCAGCTCCCTAAGTAGGGGACAAAGTCCCAATGAGCAGTTCTTC. V is TRBV7-6 and J is TRBJ2-1, with D maybe TRBD1 (6 bases). The length of the CDR3 is 17 residues. Germline CDR1 is SGHVS and CDR2 is FNYEAQ. V lost 4 bases to trimming and J lost 6 bases, with 22 bases between them.

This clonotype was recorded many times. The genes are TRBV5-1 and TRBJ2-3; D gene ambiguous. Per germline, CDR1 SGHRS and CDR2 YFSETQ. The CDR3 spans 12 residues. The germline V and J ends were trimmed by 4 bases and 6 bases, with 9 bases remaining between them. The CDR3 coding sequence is TGCGCCAGCAGCCTGCCTGCGGATACGCAGTATTTT. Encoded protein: CASSLPADTQYF.

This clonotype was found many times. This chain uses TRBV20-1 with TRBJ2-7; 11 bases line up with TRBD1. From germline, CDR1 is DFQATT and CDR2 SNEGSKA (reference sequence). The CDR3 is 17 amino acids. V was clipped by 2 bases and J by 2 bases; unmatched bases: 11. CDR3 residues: CSARRTGGFSTAYEQYF. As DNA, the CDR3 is TGCAGTGCTAGACGGACAGGGGGCTTCTCTACGGCCTACGAGCAGTACTTC.

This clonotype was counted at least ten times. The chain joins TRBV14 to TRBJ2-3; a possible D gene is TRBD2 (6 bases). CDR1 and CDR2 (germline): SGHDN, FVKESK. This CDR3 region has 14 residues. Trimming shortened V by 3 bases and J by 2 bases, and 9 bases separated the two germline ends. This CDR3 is CASSHRDFTDTQYF. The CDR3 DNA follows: TGTGCCAGCAGCCATAGGGACTTCACAGATACGCAGTATTTT.

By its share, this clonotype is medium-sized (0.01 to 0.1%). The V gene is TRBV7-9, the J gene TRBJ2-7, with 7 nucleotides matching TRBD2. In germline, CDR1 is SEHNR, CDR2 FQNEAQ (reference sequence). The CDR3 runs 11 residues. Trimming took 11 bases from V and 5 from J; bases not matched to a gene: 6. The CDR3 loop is CAAGGGNEQYF. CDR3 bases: TGTGCCGCGGGCGGGGGAAACGAGCAGTACTTC.

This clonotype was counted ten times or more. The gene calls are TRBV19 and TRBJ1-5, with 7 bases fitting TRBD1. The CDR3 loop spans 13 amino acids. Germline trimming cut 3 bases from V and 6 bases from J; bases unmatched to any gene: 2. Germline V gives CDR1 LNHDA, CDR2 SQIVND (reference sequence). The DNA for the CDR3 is TGTGCCAGTAGTATGACAGGGCTTCAGCCCCAGCATTTT. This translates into CASSMTGLQPQHF.

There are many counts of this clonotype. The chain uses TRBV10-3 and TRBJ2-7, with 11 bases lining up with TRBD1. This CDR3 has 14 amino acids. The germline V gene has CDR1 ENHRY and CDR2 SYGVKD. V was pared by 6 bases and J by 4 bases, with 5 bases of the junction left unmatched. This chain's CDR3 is CAISRDRGTYEQYF. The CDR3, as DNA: TGTGCCATCAGCCGGGACAGGGGGACGTACGAGCAGTACTTC.

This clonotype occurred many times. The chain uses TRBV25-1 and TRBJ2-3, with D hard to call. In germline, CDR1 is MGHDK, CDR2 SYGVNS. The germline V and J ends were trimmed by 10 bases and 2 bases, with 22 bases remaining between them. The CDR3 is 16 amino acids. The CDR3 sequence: CAIQAPKTVTTDTQYF. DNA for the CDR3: TGTGCCATCCAAGCGCCGAAGACCGTTACCACAGATACGCAGTATTTT. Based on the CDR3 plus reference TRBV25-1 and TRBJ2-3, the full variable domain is EADIYQTPRYLVIGTGKKITLECSQTMGHDKMYWYQQDPGMELHLIHYSYGVNSTEKGDLSSESTVSRIRTEHFPLTLESARPSHTSQYLCAIQAPKTVTTDTQYFGPGTRLTVL.

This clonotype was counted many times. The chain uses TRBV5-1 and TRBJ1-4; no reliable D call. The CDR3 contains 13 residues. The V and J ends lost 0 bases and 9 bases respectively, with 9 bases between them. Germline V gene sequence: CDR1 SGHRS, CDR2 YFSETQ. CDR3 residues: CASSLDVRQKLFF. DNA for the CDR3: TGCGCCAGCAGCTTGGACGTCCGGCAAAAACTGTTTTTT.

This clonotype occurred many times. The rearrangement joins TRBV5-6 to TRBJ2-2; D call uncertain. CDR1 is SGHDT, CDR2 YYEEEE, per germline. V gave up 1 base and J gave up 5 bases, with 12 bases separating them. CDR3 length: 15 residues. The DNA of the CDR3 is TGTGCCAGCAGCTTGCGGAGTCTTCTTACCGGGGAGCTGTTTTTT. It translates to CASSLRSLLTGELFF.

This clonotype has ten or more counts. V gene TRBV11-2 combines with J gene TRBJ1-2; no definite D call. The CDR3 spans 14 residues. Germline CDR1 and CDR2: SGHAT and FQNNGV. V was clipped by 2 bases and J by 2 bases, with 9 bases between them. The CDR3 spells CASSLSPGNYGYTF. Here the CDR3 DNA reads TGTGCCAGCAGCTTAAGTCCCGGGAACTATGGCTACACCTTC.